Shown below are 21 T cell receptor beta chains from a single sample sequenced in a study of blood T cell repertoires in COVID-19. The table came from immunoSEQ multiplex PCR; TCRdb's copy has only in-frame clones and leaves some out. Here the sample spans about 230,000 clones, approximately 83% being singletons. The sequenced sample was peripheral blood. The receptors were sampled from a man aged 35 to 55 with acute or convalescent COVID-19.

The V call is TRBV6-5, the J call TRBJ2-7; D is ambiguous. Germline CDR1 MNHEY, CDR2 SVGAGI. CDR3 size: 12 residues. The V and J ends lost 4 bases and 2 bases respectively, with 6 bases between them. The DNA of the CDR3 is TGTGCCAGCAGTTTCCAGACCTACGAGCAGTACTTC. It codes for CASSFQTYEQYF.

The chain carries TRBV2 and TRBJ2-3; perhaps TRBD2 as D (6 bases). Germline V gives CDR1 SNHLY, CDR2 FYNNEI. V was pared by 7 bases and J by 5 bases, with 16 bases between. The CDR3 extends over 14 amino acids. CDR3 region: CASKTGTSGDTQYF. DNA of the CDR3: TGTGCCAGCAAAACGGGGACTTCGGGAGATACGCAGTATTTT. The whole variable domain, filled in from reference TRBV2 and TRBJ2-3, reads EPEVTQTPSHQVTQMGQEVILRCVPISNHLYFYWYRQILGQKVEFLVSFYNNEISEKSEIFDDQFSVERPDGSNFTLKIRSTKLEDSAMYFCASKTGTSGDTQYFGPGTRLTVL.

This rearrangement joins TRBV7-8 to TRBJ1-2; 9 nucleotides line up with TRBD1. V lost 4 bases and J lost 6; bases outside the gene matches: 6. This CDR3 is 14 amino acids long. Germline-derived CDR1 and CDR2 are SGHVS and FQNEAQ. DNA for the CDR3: TGTGCCAGCAGCTACGACAGGGGGTCGAATGGCTACACCTTC. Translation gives CASSYDRGSNGYTF.

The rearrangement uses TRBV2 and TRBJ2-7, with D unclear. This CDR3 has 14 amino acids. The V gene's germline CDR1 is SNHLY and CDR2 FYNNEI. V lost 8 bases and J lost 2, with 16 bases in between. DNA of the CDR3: TGTGCCAGCGCGGAGTCAATGCGAACCTACGAGCAGTACTTC. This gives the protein CASAESMRTYEQYF.

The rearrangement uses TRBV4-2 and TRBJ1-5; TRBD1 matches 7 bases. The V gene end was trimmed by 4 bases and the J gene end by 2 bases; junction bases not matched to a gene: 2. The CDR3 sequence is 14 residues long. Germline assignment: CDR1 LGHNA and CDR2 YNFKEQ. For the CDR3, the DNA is TGTGCCAGCAGCCGAGGACAGGGCAATCAGCCCCAGCATTTT. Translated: CASSRGQGNQPQHF.

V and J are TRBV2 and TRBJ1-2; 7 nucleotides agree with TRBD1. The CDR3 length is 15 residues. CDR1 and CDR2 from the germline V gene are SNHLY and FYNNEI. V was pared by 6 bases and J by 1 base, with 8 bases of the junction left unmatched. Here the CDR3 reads CASRANRGRNYGYTF. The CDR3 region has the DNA TGTGCCAGCAGGGCCAACAGGGGCCGTAACTATGGCTACACCTTC.

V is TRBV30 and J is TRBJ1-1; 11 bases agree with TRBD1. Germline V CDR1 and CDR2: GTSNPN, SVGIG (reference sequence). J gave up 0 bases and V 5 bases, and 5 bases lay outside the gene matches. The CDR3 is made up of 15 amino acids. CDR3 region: CAWRDRGAMNTEAFF. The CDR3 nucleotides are TGTGCCTGGCGGGACAGGGGGGCCATGAACACTGAAGCTTTCTTT.

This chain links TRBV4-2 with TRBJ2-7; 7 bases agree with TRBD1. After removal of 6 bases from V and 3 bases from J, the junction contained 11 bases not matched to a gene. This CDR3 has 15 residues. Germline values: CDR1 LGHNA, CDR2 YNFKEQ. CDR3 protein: CASRFLPGQNYEQYF. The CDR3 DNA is TGTGCCAGCAGATTCTTGCCGGGACAGAACTACGAGCAGTACTTC.

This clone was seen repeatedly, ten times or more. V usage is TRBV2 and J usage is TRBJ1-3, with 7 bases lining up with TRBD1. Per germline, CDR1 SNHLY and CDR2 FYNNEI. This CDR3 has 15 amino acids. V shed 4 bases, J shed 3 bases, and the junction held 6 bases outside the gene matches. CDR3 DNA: TGTGCCAGCAGTGTAGGGGGCAGCGGTGGAAACACCATATATTTT. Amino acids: CASSVGGSGGNTIYF.

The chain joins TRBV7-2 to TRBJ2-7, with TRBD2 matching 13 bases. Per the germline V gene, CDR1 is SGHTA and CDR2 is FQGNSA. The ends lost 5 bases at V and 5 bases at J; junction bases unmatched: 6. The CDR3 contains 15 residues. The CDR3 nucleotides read TGTGCCAGCAGCCCCAGGACTAGCGGGAGTCACGAGCAGTACTTC. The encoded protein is CASSPRTSGSHEQYF.

CDR3 sequence (DNA): TGTGCCAGCAGTTACTGGTCGGGTTTGAAGAGCAATCAGCCCCAGCATTTT. Protein sequence: CASSYWSGLKSNQPQHF. The rearrangement links TRBV6-2 or TRBV6-3 to TRBJ1-5, with no clear D. Trimming removed 1 base from V and 1 base from J, with 14 bases in between. Germline V CDR1 and CDR2: MNHEY, SVGEGT. The CDR3 runs to 17 residues.

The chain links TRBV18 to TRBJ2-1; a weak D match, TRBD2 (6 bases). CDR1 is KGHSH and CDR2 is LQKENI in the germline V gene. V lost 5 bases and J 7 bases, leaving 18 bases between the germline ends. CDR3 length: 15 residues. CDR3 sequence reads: CASSSLGIRGNEQFF. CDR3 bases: TGTGCCAGCTCATCACTCGGGATACGGGGGAATGAGCAGTTCTTC.

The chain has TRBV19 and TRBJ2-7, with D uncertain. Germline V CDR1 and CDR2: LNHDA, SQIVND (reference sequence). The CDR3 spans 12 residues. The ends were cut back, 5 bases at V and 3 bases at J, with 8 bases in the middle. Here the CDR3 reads CASSPGDYEQYF. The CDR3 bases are TGTGCCAGTAGTCCCGGTGACTACGAGCAGTACTTC.

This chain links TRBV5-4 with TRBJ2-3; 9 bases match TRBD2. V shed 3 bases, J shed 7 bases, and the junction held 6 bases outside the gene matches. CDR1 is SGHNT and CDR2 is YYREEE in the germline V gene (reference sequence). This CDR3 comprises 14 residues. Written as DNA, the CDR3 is TGTGCCAGCAGCTGGGGGCGGGAGGGTAATACGCAGTATTTT. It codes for CASSWGREGNTQYF.

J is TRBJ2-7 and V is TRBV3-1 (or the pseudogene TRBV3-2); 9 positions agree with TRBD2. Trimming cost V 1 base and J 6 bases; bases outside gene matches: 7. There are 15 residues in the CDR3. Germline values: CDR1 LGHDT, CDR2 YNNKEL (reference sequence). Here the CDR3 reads CASSQAALAGGEQYF. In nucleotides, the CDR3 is TGTGCCAGCAGCCAAGCGGCACTAGCGGGCGGCGAGCAGTACTTC.

CDR3 in DNA: TGTGCCAGCTCACCCCTTAGAGGGGGTGAGTCCTACGAGCAGTACTTC. Protein sequence: CASSPLRGGESYEQYF. The chain is built from TRBV18 and TRBJ2-7; possible D gene TRBD1, 6 bases. The ends were cut back, 3 bases at V and 1 base at J, with 16 bases in the middle. The V gene's germline CDR1 is KGHSH and CDR2 LQKENI. The CDR3 consists of 16 residues. The full variable domain, its missing parts supplied by reference TRBV18 and TRBJ2-7, is NAGVMQNPRHLVRRRGQEARLRCSPMKGHSHVYWYRQLPEEGLKFMVYLQKENIIDESGMPKERFSAEFPKEGPSILRIQQVVRGDSAAYFCASSPLRGGESYEQYFGPGTRLTVT.

CDR3 bases: TGTGCCACCAGCAGAGATCTCGGGGGTACCCCTTCACCCCTCCACTTT. It translates to CATSRDLGGTPSPLHF. The chain joins TRBV15 to TRBJ1-6; tentative D call: TRBD1 (5 bases). The CDR3 consists of 16 residues. CDR1 and CDR2 from the germline V gene are LNHNV and YYDKDF (reference sequence). V lost 0 bases, J lost 9 bases, and 15 bases lay in between.

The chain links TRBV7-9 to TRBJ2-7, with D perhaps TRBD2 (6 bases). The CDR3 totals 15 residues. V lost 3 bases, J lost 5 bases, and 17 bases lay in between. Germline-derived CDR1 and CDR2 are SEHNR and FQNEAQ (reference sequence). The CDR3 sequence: CASSFGGNSGDEQYF. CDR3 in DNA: TGTGCCAGCAGCTTTGGGGGGAACTCTGGTGACGAGCAGTACTTC.

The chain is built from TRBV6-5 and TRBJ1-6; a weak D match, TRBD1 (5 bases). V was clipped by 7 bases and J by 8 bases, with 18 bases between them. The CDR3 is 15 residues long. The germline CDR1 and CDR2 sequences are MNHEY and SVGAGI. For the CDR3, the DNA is TGTGCCAGCACCAAAACGCGGGGGGAAGATTCACCCCTCCACTTT. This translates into CASTKTRGEDSPLHF.

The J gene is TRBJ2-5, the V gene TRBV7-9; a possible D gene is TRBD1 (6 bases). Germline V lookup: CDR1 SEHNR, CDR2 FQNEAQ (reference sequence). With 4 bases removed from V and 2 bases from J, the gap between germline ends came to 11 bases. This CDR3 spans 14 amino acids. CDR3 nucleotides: TGTGCCAGCAGCTGGAGGACAGCGCAAGAGACCCAGTACTTC. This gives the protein CASSWRTAQETQYF.

The CDR3 bases are TGTGCCAGCAGCGACGAACGGGGACAGCGTAATTCACCCCTCCACTTT. This sequence encodes CASSDERGQRNSPLHF. The chain carries TRBV9 and TRBJ1-6, with 7 bases fitting TRBD1. J gave up 6 bases and V 3 bases, and 9 bases lay outside the gene matches. Germline CDR1 and CDR2: SGDLS and YYNGEE. This CDR3 has 16 residues.